A single T cell receptor beta chain is shown here with its context. Its antigen is still unknown. The CDR3 sequence is 12 residues long. The germline V gene has CDR1 LGHDT and CDR2 YNNKEL (reference sequence). V was pared by 6 bases and J by 7 bases, with 10 bases between. The data belong to a study of T-cell memory formation after mild COVID-19. Study outcomes and limitations: Among clones contracting day 15 to 85, CD4/CD8 was balanced, whereas later expanders leaned CD4+. Clones which contracted sat mainly in CM and EM if CD4+, and in EMRA if CD8+.

Constant-segment primers and 5'RACE yielded cDNA libraries for TCR alpha and TCR beta, each carrying sample barcodes and UMIs. TCRdb processed the 5' RACE reads anew with MiXCR; each CDR3 protein has one entry. This table has about 390,000 distinct CDR3 sequences, about a sixth appearing once. Sequenced sample: PBMCs or a T cell subset sorted from them (not recorded which). This chain links TRBV3-1 with TRBJ2-1; D is undetermined. This clonotype was sampled from a man aged 18-30 years who had mild COVID-19 (a few samples of this study predate the infection). Cell type and time point are not known. CDR3 protein: CASSQRWNEQFF. CDR3 DNA sequence: TGTGCCAGCAGTCAGCGTTGGAATGAGCAGTTCTTC.